Listed below are T cell receptor beta chains from one sample, sequenced in a study of CD8+ T cells in alopecia areata. Libraries were prepared by immunoSEQ multiplex PCR; TCRdb keeps only in-frame clonotypes and omits some of them. This sample has 95,000 to 100,000 clones, with roughly three fifths found just once. This sample comprised CD8+ T cells sorted from blood, obtained at week 4, from a patient treated with tofacitinib. Receptors were obtained from a human donor with alopecia areata. Each CDR3 is given with its conserved first and last residue. Each record gives: CDR3 DNA, CDR3 protein, V gene, clone size, D gene, J gene. The D gene is left open where the match is weak. Clone size is not always given. Where it is, it says once, few, many or a class for expanded clones.

cdr3_nt: TGTGCCTGGAGTGTAGAACTAGCGGGAGTAGGCGGGGACAATGAGCAGTTCTTC
cdr3_aa: CAWSVELAGVGGDNEQFF
v_call: TRBV30
clone_size: -
d_call: TRBD2
j_call: TRBJ2-1

cdr3_nt: TGCGCCAGCAGCCAAGATCCATCGGGACAGGGGGCGAACACCGGGGAGCTGTTTTTT
cdr3_aa: CASSQDPSGQGANTGELFF
v_call: TRBV4-3
clone_size: -
d_call: TRBD1
j_call: TRBJ2-2

cdr3_nt: TGTGCCAGTACCCCCGGGACGTCGGTTCACACAGATACGCAGTATTTT
cdr3_aa: CASTPGTSVHTDTQYF
v_call: TRBV19
clone_size: -
d_call: -
j_call: TRBJ2-3

cdr3_nt: TGCGCCAGCAGCTTTCAGGGGAACACTGAAGCTTTCTTT
cdr3_aa: CASSFQGNTEAFF
v_call: TRBV5-1
clone_size: -
d_call: -
j_call: TRBJ1-1

cdr3_nt: TGCGCCAGCAGCCCTTTCGTCGGAGACAGGGTTCGAGAGACCCAGTACTTC
cdr3_aa: CASSPFVGDRVRETQYF
v_call: TRBV5-1
clone_size: -
d_call: TRBD1
j_call: TRBJ2-5

cdr3_nt: TGTGCCAGCAGCTGGGAGAAAACTGAAGCTTTCTTT
cdr3_aa: CASSWEKTEAFF
v_call: TRBV7-9
clone_size: -
d_call: -
j_call: TRBJ1-1

cdr3_nt: TGTGCCAGCAGTGACCTCTATAGTCCCCAGTACTTC
cdr3_aa: CASSDLYSPQYF
v_call: TRBV25-1
clone_size: -
d_call: -
j_call: TRBJ2-5

cdr3_nt: TGTGCCAGCAGTTACGTCGGGACAGGGAACACTGAAGCTTTCTTT
cdr3_aa: CASSYVGTGNTEAFF
v_call: TRBV6-5
clone_size: once
d_call: TRBD1
j_call: TRBJ1-1

cdr3_nt: TGTGCCAGCACCGCCGTCGGGGATAGCACAGATACGCAGTATTTT
cdr3_aa: CASTAVGDSTDTQYF
v_call: TRBV6-5
clone_size: -
d_call: -
j_call: TRBJ2-3

cdr3_nt: TGCGCCAGCAGCCAAGATTTGGGGCAGCTTGGAGACGAGCAGTACTTC
cdr3_aa: CASSQDLGQLGDEQYF
v_call: TRBV4-3
clone_size: -
d_call: -
j_call: TRBJ2-7

cdr3_nt: TGTGCCAGCAGCCGAGGGCAAGCGGGAGCACGGTACGAGCAGTACTTC
cdr3_aa: CASSRGQAGARYEQYF
v_call: TRBV9
clone_size: -
d_call: TRBD2
j_call: TRBJ2-7

cdr3_nt: TGTGCCAGCAGTGAAGCGCTTTCTTACGGGGGGTACGAGCAGTACTTC
cdr3_aa: CASSEALSYGGYEQYF
v_call: TRBV6-1
clone_size: -
d_call: TRBD2
j_call: TRBJ2-7

cdr3_nt: TGTGCCAGCAGCTTAGTTGGCCCCGGGGCGCTAGCTTTCTTT
cdr3_aa: CASSLVGPGALAFF
v_call: TRBV11-2
clone_size: -
d_call: -
j_call: TRBJ1-1